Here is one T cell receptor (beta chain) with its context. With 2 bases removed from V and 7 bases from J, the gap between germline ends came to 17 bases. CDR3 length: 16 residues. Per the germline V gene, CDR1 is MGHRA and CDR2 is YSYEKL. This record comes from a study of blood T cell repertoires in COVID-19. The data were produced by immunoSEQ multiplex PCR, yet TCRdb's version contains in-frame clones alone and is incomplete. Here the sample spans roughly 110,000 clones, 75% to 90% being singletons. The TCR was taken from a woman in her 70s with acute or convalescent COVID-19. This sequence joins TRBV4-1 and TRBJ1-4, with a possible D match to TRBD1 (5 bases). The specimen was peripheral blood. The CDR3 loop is CASSQHQGPVGEKLFF. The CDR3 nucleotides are TGCGCCAGCAGCCAACACCAGGGTCCGGTGGGTGAAAAACTGTTTTTT.